The table lists the clone carrying this TCR beta chain with a few counts. Its specificity is not known. The data were produced by immunoSEQ multiplex PCR, yet TCRdb's version contains in-frame clones alone and is incomplete. The sample has about 13,000 clones, 70% to 90% seen once. CDR1 is LNHNV and CDR2 is YYDKDF in the germline V gene (reference sequence). The CDR3 loop spans 12 amino acids. Trimming shortened V by 5 bases and J by 4 bases, and 6 bases separated the two germline ends. These data belong to a study of T cells in localized non-small cell lung cancer. General study findings and limits: The greatest T cell clonality was found in uninvolved adjacent lung (higher than in tumor).

This chain connects TRBV15 to TRBJ1-5; D unclear. The sequence was collected from a male donor at least 60 years old with stage III lung adenocarcinoma. This sample comprised peripheral blood, obtained before any cancer treatment. CDR3 DNA: TGTGCCACCAGCGGCGGGAATCAGCCCCAGCATTTT. Translation gives CATSGGNQPQHF.